Following are 23 T cell receptor beta chains from one sample sequenced in a study of T cells in Graves' hyperthyroidism and ophthalmopathy. RNA transcripts yielded amplified TCR beta CDR3 regions. The primer set for the first-round RT-PCR of the TCR CDR3 was HTBI. A single record per CDR3 protein comes from TCRdb applying MiXCR to the multiplex PCR reads. The top ten hold around a quarter of the sample, which has a few hundred thousand distinct CDR3 sequences, 20% to 25% seen once. Sequencing used blood. The origin of the receptors is a man aged 18 to 35 with Graves' hyperthyroidism.

Ten or more counts support this clonotype. The chain couples TRBV27 to TRBJ1-5; 7 bases line up with TRBD1. Trimming removed 6 bases from V and 5 bases from J; junction bases left unmatched: 7. The CDR3 loop spans 14 amino acids. Germline-derived CDR1 and CDR2 are MNHEY and SMNVEV (reference sequence). The CDR3, as DNA: TGTGCCAGCAGCTACCAGGGGGAGGATCAGCCCCAGCATTTT. Translated: CASSYQGEDQPQHF.

This clonotype was seen many times. The chain joins TRBV20-1 to TRBJ2-5; D not certain. Germline assignment: CDR1 DFQATT and CDR2 SNEGSKA (reference sequence). Trimming removed 4 bases at V and 3 bases at J, with 3 bases between. This CDR3 contains 10 residues. CDR3 bases: TGCAGTGCTATTGAAGAGACCCAGTACTTC. Its translation is CSAIEETQYF.

Many counts were recorded for this clonotype. CDR3 nucleotides: TGTGCCATCAGTGAGACAGTCCGCTACACCTTC. It yields the protein CAISETVRYTF. J is TRBJ1-2 and V is TRBV10-3, with D unclear. Trimming shortened V by 2 bases and J by 9 bases, and 7 bases separated the two germline ends. The CDR3 length is 11 residues. The V gene's germline CDR1 is ENHRY and CDR2 SYGVKD.

The sample holds many counts of this clonotype. V usage is TRBV4-2 and J usage is TRBJ1-1; weak D call: TRBD1 (5 bases). The CDR3 runs to 15 residues. The germline gives CDR1 LGHNA, CDR2 YNFKEQ. Trimming removed 0 bases at V and 4 bases at J, with 12 bases between. The CDR3: CASSQDRVGGTEAFF. In DNA, the CDR3 is TGTGCCAGCAGCCAAGACAGGGTCGGGGGCACTGAAGCTTTCTTT.

This clonotype turned up a few times. The V call is TRBV28, the J call TRBJ2-7, with a tentative D call TRBD1 (5 bases). The germline V gene has CDR1 MDHEN and CDR2 SYDVKM. Trimming pared 6 bases from V and 5 bases from J, leaving 14 bases between. This CDR3 region has 13 residues. CDR3 sequence reads: CASSLPTGHEQYF. DNA for the CDR3: TGTGCCAGCAGCCTACCCACAGGACACGAGCAGTACTTC. Drawing the rest from reference TRBV28 and TRBJ2-7, the complete variable domain is DVKVTQSSRYLVKRTGEKVFLECVQDMDHENMFWYRQDPGLGLRLIYFSYDVKMKEKGDIPEGYSVSREKKERFSLILESASTNQTSMYLCASSLPTGHEQYFGPGTRLTVT.

The gene calls are TRBV6-1 and TRBJ1-1; D is ambiguous. Germline V CDR1 and CDR2: MNHNS, SASEGT. The CDR3 is 14 residues long. Trimming left V 6 bases short and J 4 bases short, with 15 bases between. The chain's CDR3 is CASSPSPRGTEAFF. CDR3 sequence (DNA): TGTGCCAGCAGCCCATCACCCCGGGGCACTGAAGCTTTCTTT.

This clonotype came up many times. The chain is built from TRBV20-1 and TRBJ1-1; D is possibly TRBD1 (6 bases). CDR3 size: 15 residues. The V gene's germline CDR1 is DFQATT and CDR2 SNEGSKA (reference sequence). Trimming removed 3 bases from V and 1 base from J, with 15 bases in between. The CDR3 DNA sequence: TGCAGTGCTAGCCCCCCCCGGGGGCGGAACACTGAAGCTTTCTTT. Protein sequence: CSASPPRGRNTEAFF.

This clonotype has ten or more counts. The rearrangement joins TRBV28 to TRBJ1-1, with D unclear. V lost 7 bases and J lost 5, with 17 bases in between. CDR3 size: 14 residues. The germline V gene encodes CDR1 MDHEN and CDR2 SYDVKM. The CDR3 DNA reads TGTGCCAGCACCGTTACTGGGATCATGACTGAAGCTTTCTTT. It is translated as CASTVTGIMTEAFF. The complete variable domain, with remaining parts taken from reference TRBV28 and TRBJ1-1, reads DVKVTQSSRYLVKRTGEKVFLECVQDMDHENMFWYRQDPGLGLRLIYFSYDVKMKEKGDIPEGYSVSREKKERFSLILESASTNQTSMYLCASTVTGIMTEAFFGQGTRLTVV.

The J gene is TRBJ2-7, the V gene TRBV29-1; TRBD2 matches 14 bases. The CDR3 loop spans 16 amino acids. CDR1 is SQVTM and CDR2 is ANQGSEA in the germline V gene. After removal of 5 bases from V and 0 bases from J, the junction contained 6 bases not matched to a gene. CDR3 bases: TGCAGCGTTCGCTTGACTAGCGGGGGGGACTCCTACGAGCAGTACTTC. It translates to CSVRLTSGGDSYEQYF.

V and J are TRBV3-1 and TRBJ2-7, with TRBD2 matching over 11 bases. The CDR3 length is 15 residues. V shed 5 bases and J 3 bases; nucleotides not matched to a gene: 6. CDR1 and CDR2 from the germline V gene are LGHDT and YNNKEL (reference sequence). The CDR3 protein is CASSWLAGGVYEQYF. The CDR3 nucleotides are TGTGCCAGCAGCTGGCTAGCGGGGGGCGTCTACGAGCAGTACTTC.

This clonotype was picked up many times. This chain links TRBV19 with TRBJ1-1; D possibly corresponds to TRBD1 (5 bases). This CDR3 is 13 amino acids long. Trimming took 2 bases from V and 4 from J, leaving 8 bases between them. Germline V gene lookup returns CDR1 LNHDA and CDR2 SQIVND (reference sequence). The CDR3 bases are TGTGCCAGTAGTATACTCGGGGGCACTGAAGCTTTCTTT. As protein: CASSILGGTEAFF.

Ten or more counts support this clonotype. The chain uses TRBV9 and TRBJ1-1, with 7 bases aligning to TRBD1. The CDR3 runs 15 residues. Trimming removed 3 bases from V and 5 bases from J; junction bases left unmatched: 10. The germline V gene has CDR1 SGDLS and CDR2 YYNGEE. The DNA of the CDR3 is TGTGCCAGCAGCGCCCCGGGACAGTTAGGGACTGAAGCTTTCTTT. It is translated as CASSAPGQLGTEAFF.

Ten or more counts support this clonotype. The chain joins TRBV6-1 to TRBJ1-5; 9 nucleotides align to TRBD1. The CDR3 covers 13 residues. Germline CDR1 MNHNS, CDR2 SASEGT. V shed 5 bases and J 5 bases; nucleotides not matched to a gene: 1. The CDR3, as DNA: TGTGCCAGCAGTCGGGACAGGGATCAGCCCCAGCATTTT. Translated: CASSRDRDQPQHF.

The chain is built from TRBV20-1 and TRBJ2-7, with 8 positions matching TRBD2. There are 12 residues in the CDR3. Germline CDR1 and CDR2: DFQATT and SNEGSKA (reference sequence). Trimming took 6 bases from V and 8 from J; bases not matched to a gene: 9. The DNA for the CDR3 is TGCAGTGCAGGGGGGCCGGGAGGGAAGCAGTACTTC. Residues: CSAGGPGGKQYF.

Details on this clonotype: Being one base from a much bigger clone, this may be a read error. The rearrangement links TRBV14 to TRBJ1-2; maybe TRBD1 (5 bases). The V and J ends lost 1 base and 8 bases respectively, with 17 bases between them. Germline CDR1 is SGHDN and CDR2 is FVKESK. CDR3 size: 15 residues. CDR3 DNA sequence: TGTGCCAGCAGCCAAGTTGACAGTCCTGGGTTGGGCTACACCTTC. The encoded protein is CASSQVDSPGLGYTF.

This clonotype was observed many times. The chain recombines TRBV15 with TRBJ1-5, with 8 nucleotides matching TRBD1. Germline V gene data show CDR1 as LNHNV and CDR2 as YYDKDF (reference sequence). The CDR3 spans 16 residues. The trim removed 4 bases at V and 3 bases at J, leaving 8 bases unmatched. The CDR3 DNA sequence: TGTGCCACCAGCAAGGGAAGACAGGGGAACAATCAGCCCCAGCATTTT. Its protein is CATSKGRQGNNQPQHF.

This rearrangement joins TRBV12-3 or TRBV12-4 to TRBJ2-4; D is perhaps TRBD2 (5 bases). V dropped 5 bases and J dropped 6 bases, with 17 bases sitting between them. This CDR3 has 15 residues. CDR3 sequence reads: CASSPTRVSRNIQYF. The CDR3 coding sequence is TGTGCCAGCAGTCCAACTAGGGTCTCTAGAAACATTCAGTACTTC.

This clonotype was observed a few times. Just one base apart from a much larger clone, this may be a read error. The chain carries TRBV6-5 and TRBJ1-5; possible D gene TRBD1, 6 bases. CDR1 is MNHEY, CDR2 SVGAGI, per germline. V lost 4 bases and J 0 bases, leaving 7 bases between the germline ends. This CDR3 region has 14 residues. CDR3 region: CASSWTASNQPQHF. The CDR3 bases are TGTGCCAGCAGTTGGACAGCTAGCAATCAGCCCCAGCATTTT.

This clonotype was seen more than once but under ten times. The chain joins TRBV15 to TRBJ1-1, with 7 nucleotides matching TRBD1. J was trimmed by 0 bases and V by 9 bases; bases with no gene match: 1. The CDR3 is made up of 12 amino acids. Germline assignment: CDR1 LNHNV and CDR2 YYDKDF (reference sequence). CDR3 region: CATTGMNTEAFF. CDR3 DNA: TGTGCCACGACAGGGATGAACACTGAAGCTTTCTTT.

This clonotype was detected many times. The V gene is TRBV6-1, the J gene TRBJ2-7; no clear D. From germline, CDR1 is MNHNS and CDR2 SASEGT. The CDR3 length is 12 residues. With 0 bases removed from V and 6 bases from J, the gap between germline ends came to 6 bases. The CDR3 here is CASSEARAEQYF. In nucleotides, the CDR3 is TGTGCCAGCAGTGAAGCACGGGCCGAGCAGTACTTC.

This clonotype was recorded many times. CDR3 protein: CASRGPIGDRLSMNTEAFF. The CDR3 bases are TGTGCCAGCAGAGGCCCCATCGGGGATCGATTAAGCATGAACACTGAAGCTTTCTTT. This chain links TRBV7-2 with TRBJ1-1; unclear D gene. This CDR3 is built from 19 residues. Germline assignment: CDR1 SGHTA and CDR2 FQGNSA. Trimming took 6 bases from V and 0 from J, leaving 26 bases between them.

Many counts were recorded for this clonotype. The rearrangement uses TRBV29-1 and TRBJ2-7; maybe TRBD1 (6 bases). The CDR3 has 15 residues. V was shortened by 7 bases and J by 6 bases, with 25 bases between the two germline ends. Per germline, CDR1 SQVTM and CDR2 ANQGSEA. The DNA of the CDR3 is TGCAGCGCCCTGAAGGCTGGGGGCAGGGAAGTCGAGCAGTACTTC. Encoded protein: CSALKAGGREVEQYF.

This clonotype was detected ten times or more. V usage is TRBV10-3 and J usage is TRBJ1-2; D remains ambiguous. From germline, CDR1 is ENHRY and CDR2 SYGVKD. Between the trimmed V and J ends, which lost 5 bases and 3 bases, there was a span of 10 bases. This CDR3 spans 13 amino acids. The CDR3 loop is CAISPDRDYGYTF. The DNA of the CDR3 is TGTGCCATCAGTCCCGACCGAGACTATGGCTACACCTTC.